The T cell receptor (beta chain) under discussion was sequenced for a study of human T cells and chemical hapten exposure. This clonotype was seen at least ten times. V was trimmed by 4 bases and J by 0 bases, leaving 7 bases between them. Germline CDR1 and CDR2: SQVTM and ANQGSEA. The CDR3 is 13 amino acids. The sample's time point: patch test 2, 6 weeks after DPC sensitization. Treatment: therapeutic diphenylcyclopropenone sensitization with weekly scalp DPC. The library put unique molecular identifiers onto individual cDNA molecules. One entry per CDR3 protein, called by TCRdb with MiXCR from the RACE reads. The sample has about 400,000 distinct CDR3 sequences, around 6% seen once; the top ten hold 4.5% to 6%.

The specimen was whole blood, collected in connection with sensitization to the hapten diphenylcyclopropenone (DPC). The gene calls are TRBV29-1 and TRBJ2-1, with D unclear. The sequence was obtained from a young woman with alopecia areata. Some clones in this sample may be carry-over from other donors' samples. The CDR3 region is CSVVTDSYNEQFF. CDR3 sequence (DNA): TGCAGCGTTGTAACAGACTCCTACAATGAGCAGTTCTTC.